The 32 T cell receptor beta chains reported below all come from one sample, sequenced in a study of blood T cell repertoires in COVID-19. Produced via immunoSEQ multiplex PCR; TCRdb's table is partial and in-frame only. The table has around 39,000 clones, roughly 85% seen once. Sequences were obtained from peripheral blood. The receptors shown here come from a man aged 40-50 years with active COVID-19.

The chain couples TRBV9 to TRBJ1-2; 9 bases line up with TRBD1. This CDR3 has 14 residues. The V and J ends lost 3 bases and 5 bases, in that order; junction bases with no gene match: 5. CDR1 and CDR2 from the germline V gene are SGDLS and YYNGEE. CDR3 bases: TGTGCCAGCAGCGCCCAACAGGGGGCTTATGGCTACACCTTC. It specifies CASSAQQGAYGYTF.

The V and J genes are TRBV5-4 and TRBJ2-1; 10 positions match TRBD2. After removal of 4 bases from V and 5 bases from J, the junction contained 9 bases not matched to a gene. Germline-derived CDR1 and CDR2 are SGHNT and YYREEE (reference sequence). The CDR3 is 16 amino acids. The CDR3 DNA reads as TGTGCCAGCAGCGCTGGATGGACTAGCGGAAACAATGAGCAGTTCTTC. Translation: CASSAGWTSGNNEQFF.

This sequence joins TRBV19 and TRBJ1-5; 8 bases line up with TRBD1. V shed 6 bases, J shed 6 bases, and the junction held 10 bases outside the gene matches. Per the germline V gene, CDR1 is LNHDA and CDR2 is SQIVND (reference sequence). The CDR3 spans 15 residues. The CDR3 sequence is CASRDGQGRAQPQHF. CDR3 bases: TGTGCCAGTAGAGACGGACAGGGCCGGGCTCAGCCCCAGCATTTT.

The V call is TRBV7-9, the J call TRBJ1-4; tentatively, D is TRBD1 (5 bases). The CDR3 is 14 residues long. Germline V gene sequence: CDR1 SEHNR, CDR2 FQNEAQ (reference sequence). Trimming cost V 4 bases and J 8 bases, with 14 bases left between them. CDR3 region: CASSSKGIGEKLFF. The CDR3 DNA follows: TGTGCCAGCAGCTCGAAGGGGATAGGCGAAAAACTGTTTTTT.

The rearrangement joins TRBV6-5 to TRBJ2-1, with TRBD2 identical over 7 bases. V trimming: 4 bases; J trimming: 3 bases; junction bases outside the gene matches: 3. CDR3 length equals 14 residues. Germline V gives CDR1 MNHEY, CDR2 SVGAGI. The DNA of the CDR3 is TGTGCCAGCAGTTCAGCGGGAAACTACAATGAGCAGTTCTTC. Translated: CASSSAGNYNEQFF.

The sample holds a few counts of this clone. This chain links TRBV7-2 with TRBJ2-7, with D perhaps TRBD1 (6 bases). There are 11 residues in the CDR3. Trimming took 5 bases from V and 4 from J, leaving 6 bases between them. Germline CDR1 reads SGHTA; CDR2 reads FQGNSA. In DNA form, the CDR3 reads TGTGCCAGCAGCGACAGGTACGAGCAGTACTTC. Protein: CASSDRYEQYF.

The V call is TRBV28, the J call TRBJ2-2; D is uncertain. Germline assignment: CDR1 MDHEN and CDR2 SYDVKM. With 3 bases removed from V and 6 bases from J, the gap between germline ends came to 8 bases. The CDR3 is 13 amino acids. The CDR3: CASSFSPAGELFF. The CDR3 nucleotides read TGTGCCAGCAGTTTTAGTCCGGCCGGGGAGCTGTTTTTT.

This chain joins TRBV5-6 and TRBJ2-1, with 10 bases aligning to TRBD2. Germline CDR1 SGHDT, CDR2 YYEEEE. The CDR3 is made up of 16 amino acids. With 4 bases clipped from V and 3 bases from J, the junction kept 7 bases outside the gene matches. The CDR3 nucleotides are TGTGCCAGCAGCAGGCTAACTAGCGGGATCTACAATGAGCAGTTCTTC. The encoded protein is CASSRLTSGIYNEQFF.

This clone was seen a single time. The chain has TRBV2 and TRBJ1-1; D gene ambiguous. The germline CDR1 and CDR2 sequences are SNHLY and FYNNEI. V was shortened by 5 bases and J by 8 bases, with 15 bases between the two germline ends. The CDR3 contains 13 residues. The CDR3 loop reads CASSRTPSGEAFF. For the CDR3, the DNA is TGTGCCAGCAGTCGAACCCCCTCGGGAGAAGCTTTCTTT.

The chain has TRBV30 and TRBJ1-5; D possibly corresponds to TRBD1 (5 bases). CDR1 GTSNPN and CDR2 SVGIG come from the germline V gene (reference sequence). The CDR3 is 13 amino acids. The ends were cut back, 0 bases at V and 6 bases at J, with 9 bases in the middle. The CDR3 DNA is TGTGCCTGGAGTGTAGCGGGGACTCAGCCCCAGCATTTT. It encodes CAWSVAGTQPQHF. Filled out from reference TRBV30 and TRBJ1-5, the complete variable domain reads SQTIHQWPATLVQPVGSPLSLECTVEGTSNPNLYWYRQAAGRGLQLLFYSVGIGQISSEVPQNLSASRPQDRQFILSSKKLLLSDSGFYLCAWSVAGTQPQHFGDGTRLSIL.

V usage is TRBV5-6 and J usage is TRBJ1-2; no clear D gene. This CDR3 contains 13 residues. The V and J ends lost 6 bases and 8 bases respectively, with 17 bases between them. The germline V gene has CDR1 SGHDT and CDR2 YYEEEE. The DNA for the CDR3 is TGTGCCAGCACCCGGGAAAGGTCAAGGGGCTACACCTTC. It yields the protein CASTRERSRGYTF.

This chain links TRBV14 with TRBJ2-7, with D hard to call. This CDR3 is 15 amino acids long. The germline CDR1 and CDR2 sequences are SGHDN and FVKESK. V was clipped by 4 bases and J by 0 bases, with 13 bases between them. The CDR3 here is CASSLIGISSYEQYF. The CDR3, as DNA: TGTGCCAGCAGCCTAATTGGCATCAGCTCCTACGAGCAGTACTTC.

The chain combines TRBV28 with TRBJ2-7, with D perhaps matching TRBD1 (6 bases). Germline values: CDR1 MDHEN, CDR2 SYDVKM. There are 12 residues in the CDR3. Trimming cost V 3 bases and J 9 bases, with 12 bases left between them. The CDR3 loop is CASSFQQGGQYF. CDR3 DNA: TGTGCCAGCAGTTTCCAACAGGGTGGGCAGTACTTC.

The chain couples TRBV27 to TRBJ2-1, with a tentative D call TRBD2 (5 bases). Trimming removed 2 bases at V and 6 bases at J, with 8 bases between. This CDR3 is built from 13 residues. Germline lookup yields CDR1 MNHEY and CDR2 SMNVEV (reference sequence). The DNA for the CDR3 is TGTGCCAGCAGTTTAAGAGGAGGCAATGAGCAGTTCTTC. Translation: CASSLRGGNEQFF.

By share, this clone counts as medium-sized. The V call is TRBV30, the J call TRBJ1-5, with D hard to call. Germline V gene data show CDR1 as GTSNPN and CDR2 as SVGIG (reference sequence). V lost 2 bases and J 6 bases, leaving 11 bases between the germline ends. The CDR3 is 13 residues long. The DNA for the CDR3 is TGTGCCTGGAGTCGAGGAGAAGGTCAGCCCCAGCATTTT. Protein sequence: CAWSRGEGQPQHF.

The DNA for the CDR3 is TGTGCCAGCAGCCCCGGGGACAGCTACTCCTACGAGCAGTACTTC. Translating it yields CASSPGDSYSYEQYF. J is TRBJ2-7 and V is TRBV9, with 7 bases aligning to TRBD1. CDR3 length: 15 residues. Per the germline V gene, CDR1 is SGDLS and CDR2 is YYNGEE. The junction had 7 bases not matched to a gene; V was cut back by 4 bases and J by 0 bases.

V usage is TRBV7-9 and J usage is TRBJ1-1; possibly TRBD1 for D (5 bases). The V end was cut by 5 bases, the J end by 4 bases, with 11 bases between. Per the germline V gene, CDR1 is SEHNR and CDR2 is FQNEAQ (reference sequence). This CDR3 is built from 13 residues. CDR3 loop: CASSGGGGTEAFF. The DNA for the CDR3 is TGTGCCAGCAGCGGAGGCGGGGGCACTGAAGCTTTCTTT.

J is TRBJ2-5 and V is TRBV5-1, with 10 nucleotides matching TRBD2. This CDR3 contains 14 residues. V gave up 0 bases and J gave up 8 bases; unmatched junction bases: 4. Germline V gene lookup returns CDR1 SGHRS and CDR2 YFSETQ. CDR3 DNA: TGCGCCAGCAGCTTGGGCCTAGCGGGAGTCACCCAGTACTTC. It yields the protein CASSLGLAGVTQYF.

The J gene is TRBJ1-6, the V gene TRBV10-3; D might be TRBD1 (5 bases). Trimming shortened V by 4 bases and J by 8 bases, and 12 bases separated the two germline ends. Germline loops: CDR1 ENHRY, CDR2 SYGVKD. This CDR3 comprises 14 residues. The CDR3 bases are TGTGCCATCAGTGCGCAGGGTGGGGATTCACCCCTCCACTTT. It specifies CAISAQGGDSPLHF.

The chain couples TRBV9 to TRBJ2-6, with D perhaps matching TRBD1 (5 bases). Trimming cost V 4 bases and J 1 base, with 21 bases left between them. This CDR3 contains 19 residues. The germline CDR1 and CDR2 sequences are SGDLS and YYNGEE. The DNA of the CDR3 is TGTGCCAGCAGCTTCGACAGACTTAACCCCTTTTCTGGGGCCAACGTCCTGACTTTC. This encodes CASSFDRLNPFSGANVLTF.

This clone appeared a few times. The chain carries TRBV10-1 and TRBJ2-3; 8 nucleotides line up with TRBD2. This CDR3 has 13 amino acids. Germline trimming cut 4 bases from V and 6 bases from J; bases unmatched to any gene: 3. Germline CDR1 WNHNN, CDR2 SYGVQD (reference sequence). The CDR3 region is CASSVGLGDTQYF. CDR3 DNA: TGCGCCAGCAGTGTGGGACTAGGGGATACGCAGTATTTT.

This clone was recorded once. The V and J genes are TRBV19 and TRBJ2-1; weak D call: TRBD2 (5 bases). The V gene lost 7 bases and the J gene lost 0 bases, with 10 bases spanning the gap. This CDR3 is 14 amino acids long. CDR1 LNHDA and CDR2 SQIVND come from the germline V gene (reference sequence). The CDR3 spells CASKEEVSYNEQFF. The DNA for the CDR3 is TGTGCCAGTAAGGAGGAGGTCTCCTACAATGAGCAGTTCTTC.

V and J are TRBV30 and TRBJ2-3; 7 bases fit TRBD2. V was pared by 8 bases and J by 2 bases, with 22 bases of the junction left unmatched. CDR1 and CDR2 (germline): GTSNPN, SVGIG (reference sequence). The CDR3 sequence is 18 residues long. This chain's CDR3 is CAADLNGRLGGYTDTQYF. The CDR3 bases are TGTGCCGCAGACCTTAACGGGAGATTGGGGGGGTACACAGATACGCAGTATTTT.

The J gene is TRBJ2-7, the V gene TRBV9; 9 bases match TRBD1. CDR1 and CDR2 (germline): SGDLS, YYNGEE. With 4 bases clipped from V and 7 bases from J, the junction kept 18 bases outside the gene matches. This CDR3 has 17 residues. In DNA form, the CDR3 reads TGTGCCAGCAGCCCCGGGACAGGGTCCCTCCCGTCGCGGGAGCAGTACTTC. Its protein product is CASSPGTGSLPSREQYF.

The chain links TRBV5-1 to TRBJ1-2; 9 positions match TRBD1. CDR1 is SGHRS, CDR2 YFSETQ, per germline. Trimming cost V 0 bases and J 4 bases; bases outside gene matches: 4. The CDR3 loop spans 15 amino acids. The CDR3: CASSLAPGQGYGYTF. CDR3 bases: TGCGCCAGCAGCTTGGCACCGGGACAGGGCTATGGCTACACCTTC.

The gene calls are TRBV6-5 and TRBJ2-1; a possible D gene is TRBD2 (6 bases). This CDR3 contains 16 residues. Trimming stripped 0 bases from V and 4 bases from J, with 13 bases between. The V gene's germline CDR1 is MNHEY and CDR2 SVGAGI. The CDR3 DNA is TGTGCCAGCAGTTACTCGATCTTAGCGGAGTACAATGAGCAGTTCTTC. Encoded protein: CASSYSILAEYNEQFF.

The CDR3 DNA reads as TGTGCCAGCAGCTTACCAGGTAGTTCCTACAATGAGCAGTTCTTC. Its translation is CASSLPGSSYNEQFF. The V and J genes are TRBV7-9 and TRBJ2-1; D unresolved. The ends were cut back, 2 bases at V and 1 base at J, with 9 bases in the middle. The germline gives CDR1 SEHNR, CDR2 FQNEAQ (reference sequence). The CDR3 spans 15 residues.

The chain joins TRBV7-9 to TRBJ2-3; D is perhaps TRBD1 (5 bases). Per the germline V gene, CDR1 is SEHNR and CDR2 is FQNEAQ (reference sequence). The CDR3 consists of 15 residues. V shed 6 bases and J shed 0 bases, with 13 bases lying between them. CDR3 sequence: CASSRPQGSTDTQYF. CDR3 coding DNA: TGTGCCAGCAGTCGGCCTCAGGGAAGCACAGATACGCAGTATTTT.

V usage is TRBV10-3 and J usage is TRBJ2-1, with 7 bases identical to TRBD2. The CDR3 totals 16 residues. Germline loops: CDR1 ENHRY, CDR2 SYGVKD. J lost 2 bases, V lost 0 bases, and 4 bases had no gene match. In DNA form, the CDR3 reads TGTGCCATCAGTGAGTCTTTCAGCGGGACCTACAATGAGCAGTTCTTC. Translation: CAISESFSGTYNEQFF.

This clone was detected only a few times. The rearrangement joins TRBV11-3 to TRBJ2-7; 7 bases match TRBD1. The junction had 4 bases not matched to a gene; V was cut back by 5 bases and J by 0 bases. CDR3 length: 14 amino acids. CDR1 and CDR2 from the germline V gene are SGHNT and YENEEA. CDR3 nucleotides: TGTGCCAGCAGCCCGGACAGGTCCTCCTACGAGCAGTACTTC. Translation: CASSPDRSSYEQYF.

The chain is built from TRBV28 and TRBJ1-5; TRBD1 might be the D (6 bases). The CDR3 extends over 12 amino acids. V was trimmed by 8 bases and J by 3 bases, leaving 8 bases between them. CDR1 is MDHEN and CDR2 is SYDVKM in the germline V gene. In DNA form, the CDR3 reads TGTGCCAGCCGGGGGGCCAATCAGCCCCAGCATTTT. It specifies CASRGANQPQHF.

The chain links TRBV19 to TRBJ1-3, with 8 positions matching TRBD1. The CDR3 runs 15 residues. The trim removed 6 bases at V and 1 base at J, leaving 5 bases unmatched. Germline V gene sequence: CDR1 LNHDA, CDR2 SQIVND (reference sequence). CDR3 region: CASSPQGASGNTIYF. The CDR3 DNA follows: TGTGCCAGTAGCCCCCAGGGGGCGTCTGGAAACACCATATATTTT.